This TCR beta chain was sequenced for a study of blood T cell repertoires in COVID-19. Method: immunoSEQ multiplex PCR; TCRdb's copy keeps in-frame clones and lacks some. The data hold around 120,000 clones, with roughly nine tenths observed a single time. Germline trimming cut 8 bases from V and 6 bases from J; bases unmatched to any gene: 10. The CDR3 extends over 13 amino acids. From germline, CDR1 is LNHDA and CDR2 SQIVND (reference sequence). This clone is a singleton in its sample. The clonotype comes from a man in his 60s with COVID-19, enrolled during active disease. This chain uses TRBV19 with TRBJ2-7; 7 nucleotides line up with TRBD1. Sequencing was performed on peripheral blood. Here the CDR3 reads CASARDSRLEQYF. DNA for the CDR3: TGTGCCAGTGCCCGGGACAGTCGACTCGAGCAGTACTTC. The full variable domain, rest sourced from reference TRBV19 and TRBJ2-7, is DGGITQSPKYLFRKEGQNVTLSCEQNLNHDAMYWYRQDPGQGLRLIYYSQIVNDFQKGDIAEGYSVSREKKESFPLTVTSAQKNPTAFYLCASARDSRLEQYFGPGTRLTVT.